These 15 T cell receptor beta chains were sequenced from one sample in a study of blood T cells in healthy people across ages. Together with a sample-barcoded 5' primer, a J-beta primer mix was included in a second PCR lasting roughly 6 to 12 cycles. TCRdb processed the 5' RACE reads anew with MiXCR; each CDR3 protein has one entry. This table holds 550,000 to 800,000 distinct CDR3 sequences, around 21% found once. The sample was blood. All receptors derive from a man between 70 and 80 years old in good health.

This clonotype was recorded a few times. The V call is TRBV2, the J call TRBJ1-5; D unresolved. Trimming shortened V by 4 bases and J by 2 bases, and 6 bases separated the two germline ends. The germline CDR1 and CDR2 sequences are SNHLY and FYNNEI. The CDR3 is made up of 13 amino acids. CDR3 in amino acids: CASSAEGNQPQHF. Written as DNA, the CDR3 is TGTGCCAGCAGTGCCGAGGGCAATCAGCCCCAGCATTTT.

This clonotype was detected a few times. J is TRBJ2-5 and V is TRBV24-1, with a tentative D call TRBD2 (6 bases). Gene TRBJ2-1 matches the end of the DNA better, so the J call may be wrong. CDR3 length equals 15 residues. Germline V gene data show CDR1 as KGHDR and CDR2 as SFDVKD. The CDR3 DNA follows: TGTGCCACCAGTGATTTTCGCGGGACGGGGAATGAGCAGTTCTTC. Amino acids: CATSDFRGTGNEQFF.

The chain recombines TRBV5-1 with TRBJ2-3; 10 bases align to TRBD2. There are 17 residues in the CDR3. Germline V gives CDR1 SGHRS, CDR2 YFSETQ. With V trimmed by 5 bases and J by 6 bases, 15 bases remained unmatched. CDR3 bases: TGCGCCAGCAGGAGGACCCCGGGACTAGCGAGTGGGGATACGCAGTATTTT. Its protein is CASRRTPGLASGDTQYF.

The CDR3 loop is CASSQDTKESSYNSPLHF. CDR3 nucleotides: TGCGCCAGCAGCCAAGATACGAAGGAGAGCTCCTATAATTCACCCCTCCACTTT. This chain uses TRBV4-3 with TRBJ1-6, with D unclear. Trimming cost V 0 bases and J 0 bases, with 12 bases left between them. The CDR3 has 18 residues. The germline gives CDR1 LGHNA, CDR2 YSLEER.

The chain uses TRBV9 and TRBJ2-7, with TRBD1 matching 8 bases. The junction had 2 bases not matched to a gene; V was cut back by 0 bases and J by 3 bases. CDR1 and CDR2 from the germline V gene are SGDLS and YYNGEE. The CDR3 loop spans 14 amino acids. The CDR3 sequence: CASSVGTGNYEQYF. CDR3 nucleotide sequence: TGTGCCAGCAGCGTAGGGACAGGGAACTACGAGCAGTACTTC.

This clonotype has only a few counts. The chain couples TRBV7-2 to TRBJ1-4; D possibly corresponds to TRBD1 (6 bases). Germline assignment: CDR1 SGHTA and CDR2 FQGNSA. V lost 5 bases and J 6 bases, leaving 19 bases between the germline ends. This CDR3 region has 16 residues. The CDR3 DNA is TGTGCCAGCAGCCTTCGCGGAGTGGACAGATATGAAAAACTGTTTTTT. As protein: CASSLRGVDRYEKLFF.

The chain joins TRBV7-9 to TRBJ2-7, with TRBD1 as a possible D gene (6 bases). Trimming shortened V by 8 bases and J by 3 bases, and 17 bases separated the two germline ends. Per germline, CDR1 SEHNR and CDR2 FQNEAQ (reference sequence). CDR3 length: 14 residues. CDR3 amino acids: CASDTGQTNYEQYF. In nucleotides, the CDR3 is TGTGCCAGCGACACAGGACAGACAAACTACGAGCAGTACTTC.

This clonotype was counted at least ten times. The chain carries TRBV29-1 and TRBJ2-5, with D possibly matching TRBD1 (5 bases). CDR1 is SQVTM, CDR2 ANQGSEA, per germline. The V gene lost 2 bases and the J gene lost 1 base, with 8 bases spanning the gap. The CDR3 spans 13 residues. The CDR3 region is CSVERGPQETQYF. The CDR3 DNA reads as TGCAGCGTTGAAAGGGGCCCCCAAGAGACCCAGTACTTC.

The chain employs TRBV5-6 and TRBJ2-7; D is possibly TRBD2 (5 bases). CDR3 length: 15 amino acids. From germline, CDR1 is SGHDT and CDR2 YYEEEE. V was cut by 1 base and J by 0 bases, with 11 bases left in between. CDR3 bases: TGTGCCAGCAGCTTGCTAAGCGGACGCTCCTACGAGCAGTACTTC. This codes for CASSLLSGRSYEQYF.

This chain connects TRBV10-3 to TRBJ2-3, with D possibly TRBD2 on 5 matching bases. CDR3 size: 13 residues. Trimming took 2 bases from V and 6 from J, leaving 9 bases between them. Germline assignment: CDR1 ENHRY and CDR2 SYGVKD. The CDR3 DNA reads as TGTGCCATCAGTGAGCCCGAGCGGGATACGCAGTATTTT. It specifies CAISEPERDTQYF.

This chain uses TRBV28 with TRBJ2-3; D is uncertain. Germline V gene data show CDR1 as MDHEN and CDR2 as SYDVKM. The V and J ends lost 6 bases and 5 bases respectively, with 9 bases between them. The CDR3 consists of 12 residues. The chain's CDR3 is CASSPPEDTQYF. The CDR3 DNA is TGTGCCAGCAGCCCCCCCGAAGATACGCAGTATTTT.

The V and J genes are TRBV6-6 and TRBJ2-5; D not certain. Germline assignment: CDR1 MNHNY and CDR2 SVGAGI (reference sequence). The V and J ends lost 7 bases and 5 bases respectively, with 14 bases between them. The CDR3 runs to 13 residues. The CDR3 region is CASKPGSGETQYF. CDR3 DNA: TGTGCCAGCAAACCTGGCAGTGGGGAGACCCAGTACTTC.

This clonotype was seen many times. The V and J genes are TRBV5-1 and TRBJ2-1; TRBD2 aligns across 12 bases. Germline lookup yields CDR1 SGHRS and CDR2 YFSETQ. V shed 4 bases and J 7 bases; nucleotides not matched to a gene: 12. This CDR3 region has 17 residues. CDR3 bases: TGCGCCAGCAGCCTTCGTCAGACTAGCGGGAGACTTAATGAGCAGTTCTTC. This encodes CASSLRQTSGRLNEQFF.

The chain uses TRBV29-1 and TRBJ2-2; TRBD2 matches 8 bases. Germline V gives CDR1 SQVTM, CDR2 ANQGSEA. V shed 6 bases, J shed 4 bases, and the junction held 4 bases outside the gene matches. CDR3 length equals 13 residues. The CDR3 is CSVGTRGTGELFF. Written as DNA, the CDR3 is TGCAGCGTAGGGACTAGGGGCACCGGGGAGCTGTTTTTT.

The chain links TRBV27 to TRBJ2-1; TRBD2 matches at 7 bases. There are 17 residues in the CDR3. The germline CDR1 and CDR2 sequences are MNHEY and SMNVEV (reference sequence). V dropped 5 bases and J dropped 6; count of bases not matched to a gene: 16. The CDR3 DNA reads as TGTGCCAGCAGTAGCTATCTTGACGGGGGGTATGGCAATGAGCAGTTCTTC. Translated: CASSSYLDGGYGNEQFF.